This T cell receptor (beta chain) originates from a study of T cells in Graves' hyperthyroidism and ophthalmopathy. Amplification of TCR beta CDR3 regions was performed using RNA transcripts as template. During a first-round RT-PCR of the TCR CDR3, the HTBI primer set was used. TCRdb recomputed calls from the multiplex PCR reads with MiXCR, one row per CDR3 protein. Of hundreds of thousands of distinct CDR3 sequences listed, roughly 13% are singletons. With V trimmed by 1 base and J by 5 bases, 10 bases remained unmatched. Germline V gene lookup returns CDR1 SGHTA and CDR2 FQGNSA. This CDR3 spans 17 amino acids.

The chain has TRBV7-2 and TRBJ2-3, with 9 nucleotides matching TRBD2. The sample comprised blood. The receptor comes from a young woman with Graves' hyperthyroidism. For the CDR3, the DNA is TGTGCCAGCAGCTTAGTCGGAGGGGCGGGGGGGCGAGATACGCAGTATTTT. It encodes CASSLVGGAGGRDTQYF.